Detailed here is one T cell receptor (beta chain). Antigen: not known. MiXCR, applied by TCRdb to the reads, yields one record per CDR3 protein. The sample lists 75,000 to 95,000 distinct CDR3 sequences; approximately 46% were seen once. This entry belongs to a study of T cell repertoires in cytomegalovirus infection. Study overall: Recently identified HLA-C-restricted CMV epitopes and well-studied HLA-B-restricted CMV epitopes were used by the study. Indications came from public TCR beta signatures; they pointed to CMV infection and to a matching HLA type.

Study-level points and caveats: Dominating the ex vivo response were TCR beta clonotypes that were CMV-specific and HLA-C-restricted.

The CDR3 consists of 12 residues. V lost 4 bases, J lost 12 bases, and 13 bases lay in between. Per germline, CDR1 MNHNS and CDR2 SASEGT. The rearrangement links TRBV6-1 to TRBJ2-1; D gene uncertain. The receptor was isolated from a human donor in good health (CMV status not recorded). Some clones in this sample may be carry-over from other donors' samples. Sequencing was performed on CD8+ T cells from cultured PBMCs, taken from culture after CMV antigen stimulation. The chain's CDR3 is CASSVTVWGQFF. CDR3 DNA sequence: TGTGCCAGCAGTGTTACAGTGTGGGGGCAGTTCTTC.